This T cell receptor beta chain was profiled in a study of blood T cell repertoires in COVID-19. Germline CDR1 is SGHTA and CDR2 is FQGNSA. The trim removed 5 bases at V and 4 bases at J, leaving 6 bases unmatched. This CDR3 comprises 15 residues. Authors' data handling: From reference gene primer amplification, estimates of nucleated cell counts were derived. Assay used: immunoSEQ multiplex PCR; TCRdb lists only in-frame clones, some missing. The V and J calls and the clone size are those of that table, but D and trimming were determined from the DNA. The sample shows approximately 170,000 clones, around four fifths of them seen only once. Patients at the Seattle site were enrolled during active infection and followed longitudinally.

The source material was peripheral blood. The clonotype originates from a woman over 75 with COVID-19, enrolled during active disease. The genes are TRBV7-2 and TRBJ1-2, with 11 bases aligning to TRBD1. CDR3 protein: CASSPGQGASYGYTF. CDR3 coding DNA: TGTGCCAGCAGCCCAGGACAGGGGGCGAGCTATGGCTACACCTTC.